This note documents a single T cell receptor (beta chain) sequence. Sequencing used immunoSEQ multiplex PCR; TCRdb keeps in-frame clones, though not all of them. The sample gives hundreds of thousands of clones, roughly nine tenths of which show up once; around 0.92% is in the top ten. The source of the sample is a study of blood T cell repertoires in COVID-19. Deletions cut 10 bases from V and 2 bases from J, with 15 bases between. CDR1 SEHNR and CDR2 FQNEAQ come from the germline V gene (reference sequence). This CDR3 comprises 14 residues. One Seattle source followed patients from active infection through their disease course.

The chain links TRBV7-9 to TRBJ1-3, with D possibly matching TRBD1 (6 bases). The clonotype was recovered from a man between 18 and 35 years old with COVID-19, enrolled during active disease. The sequencing sample was made of peripheral blood. The CDR3 DNA is TGTGCCACCGAAATCCCAGGGGCTGGAAACACCATATATTTT. It is translated as CATEIPGAGNTIYF.